Listed below are T cell receptor beta chains from one sample, sequenced in a study of blood T cell repertoires in COVID-19. Assay used: immunoSEQ multiplex PCR; TCRdb lists only in-frame clones, some missing. The sample lists more than 200,000 clones, around 86% occurring once. Sequencing used PBMCs or T cells enriched from blood (not recorded which). These receptors all come from a woman aged 50 to 60 who had recovered from COVID-19. Each CDR3 is given with its conserved first and last residue. A D gene is named only where the DNA matches it firmly. Clone size is given for some rows only: seen once, a few or many times, or a class if the clone is expanded.

J,length,V,D,size,CDR3,DNA
TRBJ2-7,15,TRBV7-6,TRBD2,-,CASSLAVTSGSEQYF,TGTGCCAGCAGCTTAGCGGTGACTAGCGGGAGCGAGCAGTACTTC
TRBJ2-7,15,TRBV15,TRBD2,-,CATSKPLAGVYEQYF,TGTGCCACCAGCAAGCCGCTAGCGGGGGTCTACGAGCAGTACTTC
TRBJ1-4,14,TRBV3-1/TRBV3-2,-,-,CASSPGWSNEKLFF,TGTGCCAGCAGCCCTGGTTGGAGTAATGAAAAACTGTTTTTT
TRBJ1-2,15,TRBV4-3,-,once,CASSLGLTANYGYTF,TGCGCCAGCAGCCTGGGTCTAACAGCCAACTATGGCTACACCTTC
TRBJ2-2,13,TRBV10-3,-,few,CAISPTETRELFF,TGTGCCATCAGCCCGACAGAGACCCGGGAGCTGTTTTTT
TRBJ2-3,13,TRBV29-1,TRBD2,-,CSVASGGLNTQYF,TGCAGCGTCGCTAGCGGGGGTTTGAATACGCAGTATTTT
TRBJ2-1,14,TRBV5-6,TRBD2,medium-sized,CASTKPGLADEQFF,TGTGCCAGCACCAAACCGGGACTAGCGGACGAGCAGTTCTTC
TRBJ1-5,13,TRBV28,-,-,CASSRLGNQPQHF,TGTGCCAGCAGTCGACTCGGCAATCAGCCCCAGCATTTT
TRBJ2-1,17,TRBV4-2,TRBD2,-,CASSQDSVTSGWNEQFF,TGTGCCAGCAGCCAAGATTCGGTGACTAGCGGGTGGAATGAGCAGTTCTTC
TRBJ2-7,17,TRBV7-2,TRBD2,-,CASSLVGGLAAPYEQYF,TGTGCCAGCAGCTTAGTAGGTGGTCTAGCGGCCCCCTACGAGCAGTACTTC
TRBJ2-7,17,TRBV19,-,-,CASSNRDRPAGHYEQYF,TGTGCCAGTAGTAACCGGGACCGTCCGGCGGGGCACTACGAGCAGTACTTC
TRBJ1-2,13,TRBV15,TRBD1,-,CATSRDSNYGYTF,TGTGCCACCAGCCGGGACAGCAACTATGGCTACACCTTC
TRBJ1-2,14,TRBV5-1,-,-,CASSFLETGYGYTF,TGCGCCAGCAGCTTCCTGGAGACGGGCTATGGCTACACCTTC
TRBJ1-5,13,TRBV11-2,-,-,CASSLDQGQPQHF,TGTGCCAGCAGCTTAGATCAGGGCCAGCCCCAGCATTTT
TRBJ2-5,16,TRBV5-1,TRBD1,-,CASSKAGQGSQETQYF,TGCGCCAGCAGCAAAGCCGGACAGGGATCACAAGAGACCCAGTACTTC
TRBJ1-5,15,TRBV6-1,TRBD1,-,CASSEGTGRNQPQHF,TGTGCCAGCAGTGAAGGGACAGGGAGGAATCAGCCCCAGCATTTT
TRBJ2-3,14,TRBV9,-,-,CASSGSGSSDTQYF,TGTGCCAGCAGCGGATCCGGGTCTTCGGATACGCAGTATTTT
TRBJ2-1,14,TRBV11-3,-,-,CASSPSRGGNEQFF,TGTGCCAGCAGCCCCTCCAGGGGTGGCAATGAGCAGTTCTTC
TRBJ1-4,15,TRBV25-1,-,-,CASRRPGATNEKLFF,TGTGCCAGCAGGCGGCCGGGGGCAACTAATGAAAAACTGTTTTTT
TRBJ1-2,12,TRBV28,-,-,CANSDSYYGYTF,TGTGCCAACTCGGACAGTTACTATGGCTACACCTTC
TRBJ1-2,14,TRBV7-8,TRBD1,-,CASSLAGQVYGYTF,TGTGCCAGCAGCTTAGCAGGACAGGTTTATGGCTACACCTTC
TRBJ1-2,13,TRBV5-4,TRBD1,-,CASNLQGAYGYTF,TGTGCCAGCAACCTTCAGGGGGCCTATGGCTACACCTTC
TRBJ1-1,16,TRBV5-1,TRBD1,few,CASSWGQGAPNTEAFF,TGCGCCAGCAGCTGGGGACAGGGGGCACCGAACACTGAAGCTTTCTTT
TRBJ2-7,15,TRBV7-6,TRBD2,-,CASSLAGPGLYEQYF,TGTGCCAGCAGTCTAGCGGGACCTGGACTCTACGAGCAGTACTTC
TRBJ1-5,13,TRBV2,-,-,CASTGQTNQPQHF,TGTGCCAGCACCGGACAGACCAATCAGCCCCAGCATTTT
TRBJ2-2,17,TRBV4-1,-,-,CASSQTGNRNPTGELFF,TGCGCCAGCAGCCAAACCGGGAACCGGAACCCCACCGGGGAGCTGTTTTTT
TRBJ2-5,13,TRBV15,-,-,CATSREAEETQYF,TGTGCCACCAGCAGGGAGGCAGAAGAGACCCAGTACTTC
TRBJ2-7,15,TRBV4-2,-,-,CASSLRAGLTYEQYF,TGTGCCAGCAGCCTCCGGGCGGGATTAACCTACGAGCAGTACTTC
TRBJ1-3,15,TRBV9,TRBD1,-,CASSGQGASGNTIYF,TGTGCCAGCAGCGGACAGGGGGCCTCTGGAAACACCATATATTTT
TRBJ2-1,16,TRBV7-2,TRBD2,-,CASSPQGAGINNEQFF,TGTGCCAGCAGCCCCCAGGGAGCGGGGATAAACAATGAGCAGTTCTTC
TRBJ2-3,15,TRBV6-2/TRBV6-3,-,-,CASSYSVGSSDTQYF,TGTGCCAGCAGTTACTCGGTAGGGAGCTCAGATACGCAGTATTTT
TRBJ2-1,14,TRBV14,-,-,CASSLRPGINEQFF,TGTGCCAGCAGCCTCCGGCCCGGGATCAATGAGCAGTTCTTC